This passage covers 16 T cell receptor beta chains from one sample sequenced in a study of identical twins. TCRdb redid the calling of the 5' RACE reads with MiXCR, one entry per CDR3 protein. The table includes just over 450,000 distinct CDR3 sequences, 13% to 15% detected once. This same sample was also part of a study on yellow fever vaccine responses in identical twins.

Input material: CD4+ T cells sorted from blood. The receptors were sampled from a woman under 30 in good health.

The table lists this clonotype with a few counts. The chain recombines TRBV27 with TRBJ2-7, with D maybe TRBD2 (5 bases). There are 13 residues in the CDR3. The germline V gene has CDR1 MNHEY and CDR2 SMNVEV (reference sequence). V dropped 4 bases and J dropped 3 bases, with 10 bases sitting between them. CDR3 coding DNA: TGTGCCAGCAGTTCGGAGGCGGACTACGAGCAGTACTTC. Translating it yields CASSSEADYEQYF.

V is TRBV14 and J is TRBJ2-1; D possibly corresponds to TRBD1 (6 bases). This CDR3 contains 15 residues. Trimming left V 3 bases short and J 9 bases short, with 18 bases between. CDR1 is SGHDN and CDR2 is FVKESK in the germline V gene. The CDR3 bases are TGTGCCAGCAGCCAGCATTCATGGGGGCTTGGTGAGCAGTTCTTC. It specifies CASSQHSWGLGEQFF.

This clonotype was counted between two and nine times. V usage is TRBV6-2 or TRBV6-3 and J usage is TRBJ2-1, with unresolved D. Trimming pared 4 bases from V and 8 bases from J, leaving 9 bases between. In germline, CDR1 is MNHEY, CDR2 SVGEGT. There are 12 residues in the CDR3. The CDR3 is CASSFRGYEQFF. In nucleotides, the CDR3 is TGTGCCAGCAGTTTCCGCGGTTATGAGCAGTTCTTC.

The CDR3 spells CSATTRTRGTYEQYF. CDR3 nucleotides: TGCAGTGCTACGACCAGGACAAGGGGTACCTACGAGCAGTACTTC. The chain is built from TRBV20-1 and TRBJ2-7, with a possible D match to TRBD1 (5 bases). The V end lost 4 bases, the J end lost 2 bases, and 18 bases lay between the germline ends. CDR1 and CDR2 from the germline V gene are DFQATT and SNEGSKA (reference sequence). The CDR3 is made up of 15 amino acids.

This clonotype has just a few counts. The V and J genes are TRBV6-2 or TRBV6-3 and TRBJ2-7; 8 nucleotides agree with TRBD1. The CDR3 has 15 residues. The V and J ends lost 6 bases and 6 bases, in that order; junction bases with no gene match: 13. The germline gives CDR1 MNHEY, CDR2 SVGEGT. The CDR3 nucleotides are TGTGCCAGCAGCCCCGGACAGGGTTCTTGGGCCGAGCAGTACTTC. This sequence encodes CASSPGQGSWAEQYF.

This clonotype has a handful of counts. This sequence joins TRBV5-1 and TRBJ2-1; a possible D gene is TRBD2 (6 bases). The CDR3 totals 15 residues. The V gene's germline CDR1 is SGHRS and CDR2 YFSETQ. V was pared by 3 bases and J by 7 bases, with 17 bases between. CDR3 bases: TGCGCCAGCAGCTCGGCGGGGCTTTCGTTGAATGAGCAGTTCTTC. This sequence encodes CASSSAGLSLNEQFF.

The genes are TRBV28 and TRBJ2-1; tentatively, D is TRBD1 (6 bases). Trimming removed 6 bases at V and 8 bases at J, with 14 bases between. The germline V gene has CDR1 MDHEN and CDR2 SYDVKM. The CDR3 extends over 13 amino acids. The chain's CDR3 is CASSRQGLDEQFF. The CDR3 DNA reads TGTGCCAGCAGCCGGCAGGGGCTGGATGAGCAGTTCTTC.

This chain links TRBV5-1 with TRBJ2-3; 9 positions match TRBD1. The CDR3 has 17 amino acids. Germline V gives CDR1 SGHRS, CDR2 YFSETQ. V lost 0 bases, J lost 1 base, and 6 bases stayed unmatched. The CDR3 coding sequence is TGCGCCAGCAGCTTGGAGGGACAGGGCTGGGGCACAGATACGCAGTATTTT. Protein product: CASSLEGQGWGTDTQYF.

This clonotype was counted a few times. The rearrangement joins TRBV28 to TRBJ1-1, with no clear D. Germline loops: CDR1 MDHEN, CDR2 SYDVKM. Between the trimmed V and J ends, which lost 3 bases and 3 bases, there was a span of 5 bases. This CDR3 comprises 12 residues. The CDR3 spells CASSFQDTEAFF. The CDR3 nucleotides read TGTGCCAGCAGTTTCCAGGACACTGAAGCTTTCTTT.

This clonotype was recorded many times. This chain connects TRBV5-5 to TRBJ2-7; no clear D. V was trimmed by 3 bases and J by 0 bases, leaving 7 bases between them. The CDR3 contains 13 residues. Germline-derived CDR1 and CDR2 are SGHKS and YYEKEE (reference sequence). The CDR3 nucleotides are TGTGCCAGCAGCTCGACAACCTCCTACGAGCAGTACTTC. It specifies CASSSTTSYEQYF.

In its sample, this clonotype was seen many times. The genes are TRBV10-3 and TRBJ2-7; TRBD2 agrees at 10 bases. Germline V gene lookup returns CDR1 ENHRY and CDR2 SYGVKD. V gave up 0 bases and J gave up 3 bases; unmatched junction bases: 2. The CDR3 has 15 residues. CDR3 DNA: TGTGCCATCAGTGAGTCCGTAGCGGGGGGCTACGAGCAGTACTTC. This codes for CAISESVAGGYEQYF.

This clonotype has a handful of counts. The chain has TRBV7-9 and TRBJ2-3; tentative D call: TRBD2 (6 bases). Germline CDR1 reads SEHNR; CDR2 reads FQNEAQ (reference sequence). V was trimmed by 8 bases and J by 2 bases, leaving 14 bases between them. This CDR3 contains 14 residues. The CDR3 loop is CASDRAGTTDTQYF. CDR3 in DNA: TGTGCCAGCGACCGCGCGGGGACCACAGATACGCAGTATTTT.

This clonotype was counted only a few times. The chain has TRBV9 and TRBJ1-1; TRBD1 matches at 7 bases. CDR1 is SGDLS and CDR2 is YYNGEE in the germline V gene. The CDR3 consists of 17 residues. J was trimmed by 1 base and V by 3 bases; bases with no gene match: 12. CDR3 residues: CASSGQGGPGGNTEAFF. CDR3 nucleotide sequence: TGTGCCAGCAGCGGACAGGGAGGGCCCGGCGGGAACACTGAAGCTTTCTTT.

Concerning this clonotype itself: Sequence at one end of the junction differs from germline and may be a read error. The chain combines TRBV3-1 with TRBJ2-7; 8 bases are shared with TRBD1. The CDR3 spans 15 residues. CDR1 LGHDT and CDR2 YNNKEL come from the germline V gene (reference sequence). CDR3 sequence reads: CASCHGTGRSYEQYF. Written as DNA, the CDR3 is TGTGCCAGCTGCCATGGGACAGGCAGATCCTACGAGCAGTACTTC.

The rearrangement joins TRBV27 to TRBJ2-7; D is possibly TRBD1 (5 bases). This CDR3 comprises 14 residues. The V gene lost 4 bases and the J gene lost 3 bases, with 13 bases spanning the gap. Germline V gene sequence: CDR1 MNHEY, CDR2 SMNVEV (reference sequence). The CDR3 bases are TGTGCCAGCAGTTACCACAGGCGAAACTACGAGCAGTACTTC. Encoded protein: CASSYHRRNYEQYF.

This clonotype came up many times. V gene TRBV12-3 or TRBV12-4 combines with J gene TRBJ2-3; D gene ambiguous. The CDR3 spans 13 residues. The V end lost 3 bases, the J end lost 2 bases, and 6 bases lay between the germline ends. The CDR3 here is CASSFDNTDTQYF. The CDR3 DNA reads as TGTGCCAGCAGTTTTGACAACACAGATACGCAGTATTTT.